This T cell receptor beta chain originates from a study of identical twins. V dropped 6 bases and J dropped 4; count of bases not matched to a gene: 9. Germline CDR1 is MNHEY and CDR2 is SMNVEV (reference sequence). The CDR3 has 15 residues. TCRdb itself ran the 5' RACE reads through MiXCR, one entry per CDR3 protein. In the table there are about 530,000 distinct CDR3 sequences, more than 20% of which are singletons. This sample also belongs to another study, concerning yellow fever vaccine responses in identical twins.

The sequence came from a woman aged 18-29 years in good health. Specimen: CD4+ T cells sorted from blood. This rearrangement joins TRBV27 to TRBJ2-1; 7 bases are shared with TRBD1. The CDR3 region has the DNA TGTGCCAGCAGCGAGCGGCGGACAGGTTACAATGAGCAGTTCTTC. This encodes CASSERRTGYNEQFF.